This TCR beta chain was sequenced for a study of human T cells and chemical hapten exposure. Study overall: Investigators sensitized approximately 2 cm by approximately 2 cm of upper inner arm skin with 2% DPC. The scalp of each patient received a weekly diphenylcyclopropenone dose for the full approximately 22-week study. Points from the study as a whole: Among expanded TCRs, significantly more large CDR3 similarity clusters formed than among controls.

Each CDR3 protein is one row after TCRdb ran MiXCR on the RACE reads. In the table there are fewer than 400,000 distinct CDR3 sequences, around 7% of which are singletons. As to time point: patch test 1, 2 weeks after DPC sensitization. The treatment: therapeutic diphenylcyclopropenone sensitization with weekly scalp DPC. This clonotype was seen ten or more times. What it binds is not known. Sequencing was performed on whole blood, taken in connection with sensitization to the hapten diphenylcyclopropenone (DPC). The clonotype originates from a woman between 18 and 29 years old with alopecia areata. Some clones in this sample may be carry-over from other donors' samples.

The CDR3 loop reads CASSLVVSPDTQYF. DNA for the CDR3: TGTGCCAGCAGCTTAGTTGTATCCCCAGATACGCAGTATTTT. The chain couples TRBV7-8 to TRBJ2-3; D gene ambiguous. From germline, CDR1 is SGHVS and CDR2 FQNEAQ. V gave up 1 base and J gave up 4 bases, with 9 bases separating them. There are 14 residues in the CDR3.